The TCR beta chain described here comes from a study of a mutant IDH1 vaccine in newly diagnosed glioma (dated by TCRdb to about 2021). About the investigation overall: Patients received eight vaccinations in weeks 1, 3, 5, 7, 11, 15, 19 and 23, corresponding to visits V03 through V10. Vaccination started 4-6 weeks after radiotherapy alone, or was given together with temozolomide cycles in the groups whose treatment included chemotherapy. Of the approximately 33 treated patients, about 62% were male and 37.5% were female, and the mean age was approximately 39 years. Before enrollment, most patients had been given radiochemotherapy with temozolomide as standard therapy, while the rest had received either radiotherapy alone or temozolomide alone. Peripheral blood samples were drawn at six visits, namely V03 (baseline), V05, V07, V10, V12 and V13. Longitudinal TCRB deep sequencing was performed for some 25 treated patients wherever samples were available for exploratory analyses.

Read against the paper, the sample's time point label means: week 5, during vaccination. A 20-mer mutant IDH1 peptide at 300 micrograms in Montanide made up each vaccine dose, which was injected subcutaneously together with topical imiquimod. All donors had newly diagnosed IDH1-mutant astrocytomas of WHO grade 3 or 4 that showed loss of nuclear ATRX. The samples were drawn from NOA16, a multicentre, single-arm, open-label phase I trial in Germany that tested a mutant IDH1 peptide vaccine in humans for the first time. Genomic DNA for TCRB sequencing was isolated from EDTA blood with the DNeasy Blood and Tissue Kit. In the germline V gene, CDR1 corresponds to MDHEN and CDR2 to SYDVKM. Trimming removed 3 bases from V and 4 bases from J, leaving 12 bases between the germline ends. Spanning cysteine to phenylalanine, the CDR3 consists of 14 amino acids. Just the 42-base CDR3 DNA is kept, in frame starting at base 1.

In regard to this clone: Its antigen is unknown. Base qualities are missing; no much larger clone stands one base away.

The library was produced with the immunoSEQ multiplex PCR assay. The hsTCRB Kit was used according to the manufacturer's protocol to amplify rearranged TCR beta chain sequences. An Illumina MiSeq was used to sequence the TCRB libraries. Processing in the source paper ran as follows. Demultiplexing, trimming and gene mapping were performed with the kit vendor's proprietary platform. The immuneACCESS repertoire file appears here via TCRdb, limited to in-frame rearrangements. These files lack a portion of the clones; in checked studies, under half of the deficit traces to unresolved V genes, and the cause of the others is not known. That table gives V, J and clone size, and the DNA gave D and trimming. For this sample there are around 58,000 clones; 70% to 90% appear just once. The ten biggest clones cover approximately 3.1% of the sample. The paper's findings and limits, for the study overall: It was noted by the authors that analyses of patient blood samples could not be reproduced owing to sample limitations. Immune responses induced by the vaccine were seen in roughly 92% of patients across multiple MHC alleles. PBMC samples for TCRB deep sequencing were selected based on availability. Changes in the top peripheral T cell clonotypes picked up by TCRB sequencing did not appear to be linked to pseudoprogression.

The sequence came from a man aged 30-40 years with glioma. Material: PBMCs, obtained from a glioma patient whose treatment included an IDH1 peptide vaccine. This receptor chain uses TRBV28 and TRBJ1-2; there is no confident call for the D gene. The DNA sequence reads TGTGCCAGCAGTTTGAGGCTTCTCGGCTATGGCTACACCTTC. This encodes CASSLRLLGYGYTF.